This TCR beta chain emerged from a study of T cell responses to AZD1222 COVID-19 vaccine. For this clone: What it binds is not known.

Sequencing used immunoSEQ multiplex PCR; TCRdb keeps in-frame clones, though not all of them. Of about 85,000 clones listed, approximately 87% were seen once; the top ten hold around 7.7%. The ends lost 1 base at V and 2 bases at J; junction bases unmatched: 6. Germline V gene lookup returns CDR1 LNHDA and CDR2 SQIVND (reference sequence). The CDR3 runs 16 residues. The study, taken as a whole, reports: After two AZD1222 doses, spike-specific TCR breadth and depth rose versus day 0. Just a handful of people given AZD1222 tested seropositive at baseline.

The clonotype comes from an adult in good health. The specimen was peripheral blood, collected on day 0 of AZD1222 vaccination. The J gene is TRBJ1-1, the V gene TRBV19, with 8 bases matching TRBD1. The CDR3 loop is CASSIVRDRFNTEAFF. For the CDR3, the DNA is TGTGCCAGTAGTATAGTCCGGGACAGGTTCAACACTGAAGCTTTCTTT. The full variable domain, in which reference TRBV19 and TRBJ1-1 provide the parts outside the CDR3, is DGGITQSPKYLFRKEGQNVTLSCEQNLNHDAMYWYRQDPGQGLRLIYYSQIVNDFQKGDIAEGYSVSREKKESFPLTVTSAQKNPTAFYLCASSIVRDRFNTEAFFGQGTRLTVV.